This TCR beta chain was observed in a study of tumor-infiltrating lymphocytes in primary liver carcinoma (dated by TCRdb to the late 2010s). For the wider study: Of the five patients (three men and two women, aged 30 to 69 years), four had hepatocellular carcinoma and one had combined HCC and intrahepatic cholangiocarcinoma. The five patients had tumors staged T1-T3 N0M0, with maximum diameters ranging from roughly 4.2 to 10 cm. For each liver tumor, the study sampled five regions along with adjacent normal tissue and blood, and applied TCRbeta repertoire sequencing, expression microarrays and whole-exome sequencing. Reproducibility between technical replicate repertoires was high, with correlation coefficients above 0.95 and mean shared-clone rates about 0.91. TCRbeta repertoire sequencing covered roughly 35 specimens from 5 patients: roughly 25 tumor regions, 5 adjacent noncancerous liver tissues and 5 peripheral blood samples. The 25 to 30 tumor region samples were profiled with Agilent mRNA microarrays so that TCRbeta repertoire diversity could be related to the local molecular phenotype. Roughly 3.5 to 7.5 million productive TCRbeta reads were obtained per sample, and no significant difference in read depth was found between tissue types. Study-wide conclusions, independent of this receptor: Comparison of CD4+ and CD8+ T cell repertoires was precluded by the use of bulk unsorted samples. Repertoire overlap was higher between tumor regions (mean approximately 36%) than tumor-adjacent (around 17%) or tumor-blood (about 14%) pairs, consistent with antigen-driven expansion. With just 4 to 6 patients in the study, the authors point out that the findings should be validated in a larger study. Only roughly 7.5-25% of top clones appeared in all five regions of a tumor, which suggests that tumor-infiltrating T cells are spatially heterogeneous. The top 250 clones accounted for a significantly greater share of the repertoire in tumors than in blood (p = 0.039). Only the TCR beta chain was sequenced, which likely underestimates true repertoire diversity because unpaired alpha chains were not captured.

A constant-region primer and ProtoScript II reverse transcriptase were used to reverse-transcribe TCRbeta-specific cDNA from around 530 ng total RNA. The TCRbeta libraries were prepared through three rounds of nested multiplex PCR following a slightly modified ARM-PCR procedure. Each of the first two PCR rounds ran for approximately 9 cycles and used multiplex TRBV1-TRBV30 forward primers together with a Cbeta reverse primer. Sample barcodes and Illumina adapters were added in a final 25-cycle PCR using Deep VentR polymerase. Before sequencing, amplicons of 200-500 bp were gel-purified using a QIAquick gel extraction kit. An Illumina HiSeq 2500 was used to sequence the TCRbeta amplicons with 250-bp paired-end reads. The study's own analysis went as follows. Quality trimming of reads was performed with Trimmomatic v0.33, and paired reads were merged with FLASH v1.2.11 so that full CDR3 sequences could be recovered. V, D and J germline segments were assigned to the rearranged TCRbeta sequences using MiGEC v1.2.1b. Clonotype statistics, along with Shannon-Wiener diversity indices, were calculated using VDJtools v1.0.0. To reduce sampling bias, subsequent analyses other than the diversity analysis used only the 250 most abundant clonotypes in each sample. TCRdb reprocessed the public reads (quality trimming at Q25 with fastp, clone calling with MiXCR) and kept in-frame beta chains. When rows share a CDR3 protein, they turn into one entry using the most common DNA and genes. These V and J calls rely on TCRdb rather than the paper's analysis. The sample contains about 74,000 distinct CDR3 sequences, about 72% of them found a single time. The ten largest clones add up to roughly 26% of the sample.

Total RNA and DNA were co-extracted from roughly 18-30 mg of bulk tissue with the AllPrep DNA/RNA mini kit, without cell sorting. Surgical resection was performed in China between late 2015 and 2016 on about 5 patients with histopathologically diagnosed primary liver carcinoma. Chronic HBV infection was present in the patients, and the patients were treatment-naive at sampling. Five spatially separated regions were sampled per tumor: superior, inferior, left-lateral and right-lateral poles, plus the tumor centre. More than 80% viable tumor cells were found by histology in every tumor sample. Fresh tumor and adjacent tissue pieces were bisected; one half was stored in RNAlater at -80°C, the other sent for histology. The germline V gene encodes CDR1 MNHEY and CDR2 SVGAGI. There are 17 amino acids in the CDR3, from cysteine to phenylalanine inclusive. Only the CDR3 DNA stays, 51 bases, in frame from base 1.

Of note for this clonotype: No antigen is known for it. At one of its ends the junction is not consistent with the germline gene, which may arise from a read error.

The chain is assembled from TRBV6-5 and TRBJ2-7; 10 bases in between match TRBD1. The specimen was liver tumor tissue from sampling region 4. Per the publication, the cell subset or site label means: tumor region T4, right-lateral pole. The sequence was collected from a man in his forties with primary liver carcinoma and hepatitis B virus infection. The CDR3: CASSFARQGASSYEQCF. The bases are TGTGCCAGCAGTTTCGCAAGACAGGGGGCGAGCTCCTACGAGCAGTGCTTC.